The 23 T cell receptor beta chains below were found in one sample sequenced in a study of T cells in Graves' hyperthyroidism and ophthalmopathy. TCR beta CDR3 regions were amplified from RNA transcripts. The HTBI primer set served for first-round RT-PCR of the TCR CDR3. TCRdb reanalysed the multiplex PCR reads using MiXCR and keeps one entry per CDR3 protein. The sample shows roughly 580,000 distinct CDR3 sequences, over 11% of them seen only once. Source material: blood. The receptors were sampled from a woman aged 25 to 45 with Graves' hyperthyroidism that later progressed to Graves' ophthalmopathy.

The table lists this clonotype with many counts. The rearrangement uses TRBV5-1 and TRBJ2-7; 7 nucleotides match TRBD1. J lost 7 bases, V lost 0 bases, and 13 bases had no gene match. The germline CDR1 and CDR2 sequences are SGHRS and YFSETQ. The CDR3 consists of 16 residues. As DNA, the CDR3 is TGCGCCAGCAGCTTGGTCCCTCCGGGACAGACCATGGAGCAGTACTTC. The encoded protein is CASSLVPPGQTMEQYF.

This clonotype was observed many times. J is TRBJ2-7 and V is TRBV18, with 8 bases identical to TRBD1. The J segment lost 5 bases and the V segment lost 3 bases, leaving 6 bases of the junction unmatched. Germline CDR1 reads KGHSH; CDR2 reads LQKENI. The CDR3 loop spans 14 amino acids. Here the CDR3 DNA reads TGTGCCAGCTCACCGACAGGGGAGCGGGACGAGCAGTACTTC. It encodes CASSPTGERDEQYF. The entire variable domain, with the rest obtained from reference TRBV18 and TRBJ2-7, is as follows: NAGVMQNPRHLVRRRGQEARLRCSPMKGHSHVYWYRQLPEEGLKFMVYLQKENIIDESGMPKERFSAEFPKEGPSILRIQQVVRGDSAAYFCASSPTGERDEQYFGPGTRLTVT.

Worth noting for this clonotype: A read error may explain this, as a much larger clone is one base away. The J gene is TRBJ1-5, the V gene TRBV7-2; 9 bases align to TRBD1. The CDR3 spans 14 residues. From germline, CDR1 is SGHTA and CDR2 FQGNSA. CDR3 in amino acids: CVSSPRDRAQPQHF. The CDR3 DNA reads as TGTGTCAGCAGCCCCCGGGACAGGGCTCAGCCCCAGCATTTT.

The chain employs TRBV19 and TRBJ2-1, with a possible D match to TRBD2 (5 bases). CDR1 is LNHDA, CDR2 SQIVND, per germline (reference sequence). This CDR3 comprises 16 residues. V dropped 8 bases and J dropped 0 bases, with 17 bases sitting between them. The CDR3 DNA follows: TGTGCCAGTTCCTGGACGGGAACCCGCTCCTACAATGAGCAGTTCTTC. It yields the protein CASSWTGTRSYNEQFF.

This clonotype was recorded at least ten times. The J gene is TRBJ1-6, the V gene TRBV5-6; 7 bases are a match to TRBD1. The J segment lost 4 bases and the V segment lost 5 bases, leaving 6 bases of the junction unmatched. The CDR3 totals 15 residues. Germline CDR1 SGHDT, CDR2 YYEEEE. The CDR3 reads CASRAPGQYNSPLHF. As DNA, the CDR3 is TGTGCCAGCAGAGCGCCGGGACAGTATAATTCACCCCTCCACTTT.

The table lists this clonotype with many counts. This chain joins TRBV11-1 and TRBJ1-2; D perhaps matches TRBD1 (5 bases). CDR1 is SGHAT and CDR2 is FQDESV in the germline V gene (reference sequence). The CDR3 is made up of 13 amino acids. Trimming cost V 5 bases and J 8 bases, with 15 bases left between them. The CDR3 DNA follows: TGTGCCAGCAGCCCCCCGGCGGGGGTAGGCTACACCTTC. Residues: CASSPPAGVGYTF. The complete variable domain, with remaining parts taken from reference TRBV11-1 and TRBJ1-2, reads EAEVAQSPRYKITEKSQAVAFWCDPISGHATLYWYRQILGQGPELLVQFQDESVVDDSQLPKDRFSAERLKGVDSTLKIQPAELGDSAMYLCASSPPAGVGYTFGSGTRLTVV.

The rearrangement links TRBV5-8 to TRBJ1-3; TRBD1 agrees at 7 bases. The CDR3 extends over 16 amino acids. Germline CDR1 reads SGHTS; CDR2 reads YDEGEE. Losses at the gene ends were 4 bases for V and 3 bases for J; bases not matched to a gene: 10. DNA for the CDR3: TGTGCCAGCAGCGGATCCGACAGGGCAGGTGGAAACACCATATATTTT. It translates to CASSGSDRAGGNTIYF.

This clonotype has at least ten counts. V gene TRBV27 combines with J gene TRBJ2-3; 8 bases are shared with TRBD2. The V and J ends lost 5 bases and 2 bases, in that order; junction bases with no gene match: 12. CDR1 is MNHEY, CDR2 SMNVEV, per germline (reference sequence). CDR3 length: 17 amino acids. DNA of the CDR3: TGTGCCAGCAGTCGACTCGAGGGCGGGAGGATCACAGATACGCAGTATTTT. Amino acid sequence: CASSRLEGGRITDTQYF.

This clonotype has ten or more counts. This rearrangement joins TRBV5-1 to TRBJ1-4; 10 positions match TRBD1. CDR1 and CDR2 (germline): SGHRS, YFSETQ. The CDR3 contains 18 residues. V was pared by 4 bases and J by 5 bases, with 14 bases of the junction left unmatched. The CDR3, as DNA: TGCGCCAGCAGCCCAAGGCCGGGACAGGGGCCAGGAAATGAAAAACTGTTTTTT. It yields the protein CASSPRPGQGPGNEKLFF.

This clonotype showed up many times. The V call is TRBV7-2, the J call TRBJ2-3; TRBD1 might be the D (6 bases). Germline CDR1 is SGHTA and CDR2 is FQGNSA. The CDR3 sequence is 14 residues long. Trimming shortened V by 2 bases and J by 3 bases, and 9 bases separated the two germline ends. The CDR3 protein is CASSLIQGTDTQYF. CDR3 bases: TGTGCCAGCAGCTTAATTCAGGGGACAGATACGCAGTATTTT.

This clonotype occurred many times. This chain connects TRBV28 to TRBJ1-5, with no clear D. Trimming left V 6 bases short and J 7 bases short, with 19 bases between. This CDR3 region has 15 residues. In germline, CDR1 is MDHEN, CDR2 SYDVKM. CDR3 sequence reads: CASSPSDQTYQPQHF. CDR3 coding DNA: TGTGCCAGCAGCCCAAGTGACCAGACATACCAGCCCCAGCATTTT.

This clonotype was observed at least ten times. Written as DNA, the CDR3 is TGTGCCAGCAGTTACTCAAGCAGGGGGCGCGGCTTGGACACTGAAGCTTTCTTT. Amino acid sequence: CASSYSSRGRGLDTEAFF. J is TRBJ1-1 and V is TRBV6-2 or TRBV6-3; 8 bases map to TRBD1. The germline CDR1 and CDR2 sequences are MNHEY and SVGEGT. After removal of 0 bases from V and 3 bases from J, the junction contained 12 bases not matched to a gene. CDR3 length: 18 residues.

This clonotype was counted many times. The V and J genes are TRBV9 and TRBJ2-7, with no clear D. The V gene lost 0 bases and the J gene lost 2 bases, with 9 bases spanning the gap. There are 14 residues in the CDR3. The germline V gene encodes CDR1 SGDLS and CDR2 YYNGEE. CDR3 in amino acids: CASSVGGSTYEQYF. DNA for the CDR3: TGTGCCAGCAGCGTAGGGGGTAGCACCTACGAGCAGTACTTC.

This clonotype was counted ten times or more. This chain connects TRBV9 to TRBJ2-7; 8 bases fit TRBD2. After removal of 0 bases from V and 2 bases from J, the junction contained 4 bases not matched to a gene. The V gene's germline CDR1 is SGDLS and CDR2 YYNGEE. The CDR3 runs 15 residues. The CDR3 DNA sequence: TGTGCCAGCAGCGTAGTCGCGGGAGGCCCCTACGAGCAGTACTTC. This gives the protein CASSVVAGGPYEQYF.

There are many counts of this clonotype. This chain uses TRBV12-3 or TRBV12-4 with TRBJ2-1, with TRBD2 matching over 10 bases. V was clipped by 6 bases and J by 4 bases; unmatched bases: 3. This CDR3 is built from 14 residues. The CDR3 protein is CASRILAGYNEQFF. The CDR3 region has the DNA TGTGCCAGCAGAATACTAGCGGGGTACAATGAGCAGTTCTTC.

This clonotype showed up many times. The rearrangement uses TRBV6-1 and TRBJ2-3; D possibly corresponds to TRBD1 (6 bases). V lost 3 bases, J lost 4 bases, and 17 bases lay in between. The germline V gene encodes CDR1 MNHNS and CDR2 SASEGT. This CDR3 has 16 amino acids. The CDR3: CASSDIRGHVADTQYF. The DNA for the CDR3 is TGTGCCAGCAGTGATATCAGGGGACATGTCGCAGATACGCAGTATTTT.

The chain couples TRBV11-2 to TRBJ1-6, with a tentative D call TRBD1 (5 bases). The CDR3 contains 16 residues. V was trimmed by 5 bases and J by 7 bases, leaving 18 bases between them. Germline V gives CDR1 SGHAT, CDR2 FQNNGV. CDR3 region: CASSPPSGVENSPLHF. In nucleotides, the CDR3 is TGTGCCAGCAGCCCACCCTCGGGGGTTGAGAATTCACCCCTCCACTTT.

This clonotype was detected ten times or more. The rearrangement joins TRBV11-3 to TRBJ2-1, with D possibly called TRBD1 or TRBD2 (5 bases each). The CDR3 has 16 amino acids. Germline CDR1 and CDR2: SGHNT and YENEEA. V lost 0 bases, J lost 2 bases, and 11 bases lay in between. The CDR3 region has the DNA TGTGCCAGCAGCTTAGATCGGGGCGCCACCTACAATGAGCAGTTCTTC. Residues: CASSLDRGATYNEQFF.

This clonotype has at least ten counts. The gene calls are TRBV5-1 and TRBJ1-5; possible D gene TRBD1, 6 bases. Germline lookup yields CDR1 SGHRS and CDR2 YFSETQ. CDR3 length: 15 amino acids. V dropped 0 bases and J dropped 2 bases, with 9 bases sitting between them. The CDR3 DNA reads as TGCGCCAGCAGCTTGGCTTCAGGGGGCAATCAGCCCCAGCATTTT. The encoded protein is CASSLASGGNQPQHF.

This clonotype was seen repeatedly, ten times or more. This sequence joins TRBV30 and TRBJ2-5; TRBD1 is a possible D gene (6 bases). Germline V lookup: CDR1 GTSNPN, CDR2 SVGIG (reference sequence). V shed 1 base and J shed 5 bases, with 14 bases lying between them. This CDR3 contains 14 residues. The DNA of the CDR3 is TGTGCCTGGAGTGACGTGGGGGCGTTCGAGACCCAGTACTTC. Residues: CAWSDVGAFETQYF.

The table lists this clonotype with many counts. The chain joins TRBV28 to TRBJ1-1; D unresolved. V was pared by 7 bases and J by 11 bases, with 14 bases between. The V gene's germline CDR1 is MDHEN and CDR2 SYDVKM. The CDR3 runs to 11 residues. The CDR3 protein is CASTRVGNAFF. The CDR3 coding sequence is TGTGCCAGCACCCGGGTAGGGAACGCTTTCTTT.

This clonotype came up a few times. The chain combines TRBV20-1 with TRBJ1-3, with D maybe TRBD1 (6 bases). The germline V and J ends were trimmed by 0 bases and 4 bases, with 10 bases remaining between them. Germline V gives CDR1 DFQATT, CDR2 SNEGSKA (reference sequence). This CDR3 is built from 14 residues. CDR3 protein: CSARDYRAGNTIYF. The CDR3 DNA sequence: TGCAGTGCTAGAGATTACAGGGCCGGAAACACCATATATTTT.

At least ten counts were recorded for this clonotype. The CDR3 region is CATSDSGRATWNEQFF. DNA of the CDR3: TGTGCCACCAGTGATTCCGGGAGGGCCACGTGGAATGAGCAGTTCTTC. The chain couples TRBV24-1 to TRBJ2-1, with 8 nucleotides matching TRBD2. CDR1 KGHDR and CDR2 SFDVKD come from the germline V gene. V lost 2 bases to trimming and J lost 7 bases; unmatched junction nucleotides: 9. The CDR3 contains 16 residues.